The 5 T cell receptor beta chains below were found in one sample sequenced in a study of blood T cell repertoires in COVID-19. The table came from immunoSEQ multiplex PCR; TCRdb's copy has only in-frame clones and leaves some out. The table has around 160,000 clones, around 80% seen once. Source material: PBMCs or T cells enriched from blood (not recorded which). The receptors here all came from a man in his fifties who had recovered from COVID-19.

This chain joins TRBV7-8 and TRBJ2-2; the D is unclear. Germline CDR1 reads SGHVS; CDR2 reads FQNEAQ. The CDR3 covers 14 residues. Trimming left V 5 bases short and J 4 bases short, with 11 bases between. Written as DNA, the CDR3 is TGTGCCAGCAGCGTTCAGACTCCCACCGGGGAGCTGTTTTTT. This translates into CASSVQTPTGELFF.

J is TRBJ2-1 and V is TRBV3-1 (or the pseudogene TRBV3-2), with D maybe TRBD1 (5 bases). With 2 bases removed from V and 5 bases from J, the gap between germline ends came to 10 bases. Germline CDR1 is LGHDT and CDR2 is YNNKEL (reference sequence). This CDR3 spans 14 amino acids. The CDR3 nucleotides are TGTGCCAGCAGCCAAATAGGGGTCAACAATGAGCAGTTCTTC. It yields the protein CASSQIGVNNEQFF.

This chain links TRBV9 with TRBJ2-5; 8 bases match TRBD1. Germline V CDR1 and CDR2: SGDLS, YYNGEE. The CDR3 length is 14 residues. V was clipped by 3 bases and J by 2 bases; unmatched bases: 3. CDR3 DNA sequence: TGTGCCAGCAGCGCAGGGGGCGTTCAAGAGACCCAGTACTTC. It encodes CASSAGGVQETQYF. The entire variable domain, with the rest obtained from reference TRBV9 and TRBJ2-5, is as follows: DSGVTQTPKHLITATGQRVTLRCSPRSGDLSVYWYQQSLDQGLQFLIQYYNGEERAKGNILERFSAQQFPDLHSELNLSSLELGDSALYFCASSAGGVQETQYFGPGTRLLVL.

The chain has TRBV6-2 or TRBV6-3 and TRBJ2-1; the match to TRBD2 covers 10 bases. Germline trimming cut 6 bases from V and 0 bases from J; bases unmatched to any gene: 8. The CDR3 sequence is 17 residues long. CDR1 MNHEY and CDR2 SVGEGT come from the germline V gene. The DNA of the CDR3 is TGTGCCAGCAGCCCCCTGGCTAGCGGGAGCTCCTACAATGAGCAGTTCTTC. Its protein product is CASSPLASGSSYNEQFF.

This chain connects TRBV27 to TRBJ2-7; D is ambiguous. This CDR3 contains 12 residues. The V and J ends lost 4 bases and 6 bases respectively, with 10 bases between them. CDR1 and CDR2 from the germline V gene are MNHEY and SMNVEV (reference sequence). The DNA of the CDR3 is TGTGCCAGCAGTTGGCGCGGTACCGAGCAGTACTTC. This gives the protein CASSWRGTEQYF.